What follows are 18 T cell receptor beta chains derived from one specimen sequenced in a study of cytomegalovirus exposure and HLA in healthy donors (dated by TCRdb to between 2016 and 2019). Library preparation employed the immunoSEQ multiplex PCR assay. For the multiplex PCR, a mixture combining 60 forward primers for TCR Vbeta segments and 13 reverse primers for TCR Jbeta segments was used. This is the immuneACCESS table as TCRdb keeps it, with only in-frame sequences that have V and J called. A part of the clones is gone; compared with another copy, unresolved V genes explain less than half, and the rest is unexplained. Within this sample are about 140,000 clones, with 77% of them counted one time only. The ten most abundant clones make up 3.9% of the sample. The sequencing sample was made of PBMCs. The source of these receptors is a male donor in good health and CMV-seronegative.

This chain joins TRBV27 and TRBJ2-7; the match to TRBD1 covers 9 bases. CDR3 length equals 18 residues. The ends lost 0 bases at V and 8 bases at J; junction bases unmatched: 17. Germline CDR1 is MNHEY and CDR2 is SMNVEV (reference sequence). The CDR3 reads CASSLSTPQQGAPYKQYF. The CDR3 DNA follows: TGTGCCAGCAGTTTATCGACTCCTCAACAGGGGGCTCCTTATAAGCAGTACTTC.

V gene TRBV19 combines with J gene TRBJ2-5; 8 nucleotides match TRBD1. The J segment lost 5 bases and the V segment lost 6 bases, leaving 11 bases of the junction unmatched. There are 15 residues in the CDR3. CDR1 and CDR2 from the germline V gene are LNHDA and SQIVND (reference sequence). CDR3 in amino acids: CASRDTGGTLETQYF. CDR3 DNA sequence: TGTGCCAGTAGAGACACAGGGGGGACTTTGGAGACCCAGTACTTC. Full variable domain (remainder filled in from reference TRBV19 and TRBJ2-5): DGGITQSPKYLFRKEGQNVTLSCEQNLNHDAMYWYRQDPGQGLRLIYYSQIVNDFQKGDIAEGYSVSREKKESFPLTVTSAQKNPTAFYLCASRDTGGTLETQYFGPGTRLLVL.

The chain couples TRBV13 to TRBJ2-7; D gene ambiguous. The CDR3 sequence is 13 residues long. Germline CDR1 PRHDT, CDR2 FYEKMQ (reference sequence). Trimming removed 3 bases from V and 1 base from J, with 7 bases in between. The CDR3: CASSLGDSYEQYF. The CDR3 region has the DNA TGTGCCAGCAGCTTGGGCGATTCCTACGAGCAGTACTTC.

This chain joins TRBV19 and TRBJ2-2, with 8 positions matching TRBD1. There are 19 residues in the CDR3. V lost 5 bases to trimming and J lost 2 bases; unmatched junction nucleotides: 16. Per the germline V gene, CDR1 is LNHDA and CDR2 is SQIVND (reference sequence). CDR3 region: CASSFRYRDRTLNTGELFF. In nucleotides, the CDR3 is TGTGCCAGTAGTTTTCGCTACCGGGACAGGACCCTTAACACCGGGGAGCTGTTTTTT.

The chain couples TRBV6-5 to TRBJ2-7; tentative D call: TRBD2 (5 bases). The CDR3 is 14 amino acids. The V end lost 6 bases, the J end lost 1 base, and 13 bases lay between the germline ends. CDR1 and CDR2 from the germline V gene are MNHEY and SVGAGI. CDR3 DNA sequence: TGTGCCAGCAGGGCACCGGGATATTCCTACGAGCAGTACTTC. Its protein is CASRAPGYSYEQYF.

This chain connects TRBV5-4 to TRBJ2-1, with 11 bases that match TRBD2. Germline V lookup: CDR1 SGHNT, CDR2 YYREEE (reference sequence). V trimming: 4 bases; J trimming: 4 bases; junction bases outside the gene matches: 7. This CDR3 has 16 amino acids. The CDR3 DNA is TGTGCCAGCAGCCGCCCCCCTAGCGGGGGGTACAATGAGCAGTTCTTC. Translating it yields CASSRPPSGGYNEQFF. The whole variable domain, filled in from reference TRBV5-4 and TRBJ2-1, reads ETGVTQSPTHLIKTRGQQVTLRCSSQSGHNTVSWYQQALGQGPQFIFQYYREEENGRGNFPPRFSGLQFPNYSSELNVNALELDDSALYLCASSRPPSGGYNEQFFGPGTRLTVL.

The CDR3 region has the DNA TGTGCCAGCGGCATCGGACAGGGGTTTTCCTACGAGCAGTACTTC. It codes for CASGIGQGFSYEQYF. The chain is built from TRBV11-2 and TRBJ2-7, with 9 bases that match TRBD1. Germline-derived CDR1 and CDR2 are SGHAT and FQNNGV. The length of the CDR3 is 15 residues. The J segment lost 1 base and the V segment lost 8 bases, leaving 9 bases of the junction unmatched. The whole variable domain, remainder taken from reference TRBV11-2 and TRBJ2-7, is EAGVAQSPRYKIIEKRQSVAFWCNPISGHATLYWYQQILGQGPKLLIQFQNNGVVDDSQLPKDRFSAERLKGVDSTLKIQPAKLEDSAVYLCASGIGQGFSYEQYFGPGTRLTVT.

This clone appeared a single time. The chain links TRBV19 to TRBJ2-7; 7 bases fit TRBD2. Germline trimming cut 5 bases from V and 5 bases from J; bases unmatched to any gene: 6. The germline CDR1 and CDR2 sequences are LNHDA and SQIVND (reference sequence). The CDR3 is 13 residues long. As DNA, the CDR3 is TGTGCCAGTAGTCGGAAGGCGGGGGACGAGCAGTACTTC. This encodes CASSRKAGDEQYF.

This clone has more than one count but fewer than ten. CDR3 loop: CASSPEGTRAAGTQYF. In nucleotides, the CDR3 is TGTGCCAGCAGCCCGGAGGGGACTCGGGCCGCGGGTACGCAGTATTTT. V is TRBV6-4 and J is TRBJ2-3; the D gene is possibly TRBD2 (6 bases). CDR1 MRHNA and CDR2 SNTAGT come from the germline V gene. The CDR3 covers 16 residues. The ends were cut back, 6 bases at V and 8 bases at J, with 24 bases in the middle.

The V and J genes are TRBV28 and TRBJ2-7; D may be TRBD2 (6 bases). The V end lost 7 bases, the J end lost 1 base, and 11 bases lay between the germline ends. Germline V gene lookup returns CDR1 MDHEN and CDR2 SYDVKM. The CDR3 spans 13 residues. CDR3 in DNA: TGTGCCAGCACATTAGCGGTATCCTACGAGCAGTACTTC. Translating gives CASTLAVSYEQYF.

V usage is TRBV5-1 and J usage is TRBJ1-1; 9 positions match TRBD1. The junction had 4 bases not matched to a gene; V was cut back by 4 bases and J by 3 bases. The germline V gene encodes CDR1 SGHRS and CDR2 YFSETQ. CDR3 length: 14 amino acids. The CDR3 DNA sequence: TGCGCCAGCAGCGTGACAGGGGGGGACACTGAAGCTTTCTTT. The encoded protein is CASSVTGGDTEAFF.

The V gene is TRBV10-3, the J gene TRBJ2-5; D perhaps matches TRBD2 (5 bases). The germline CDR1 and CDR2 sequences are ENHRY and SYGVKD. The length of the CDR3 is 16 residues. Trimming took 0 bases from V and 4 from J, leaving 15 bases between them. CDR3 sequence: CAISESVLVGGETQYF. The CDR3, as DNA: TGTGCCATCAGTGAGTCAGTCCTGGTAGGAGGAGAGACCCAGTACTTC.

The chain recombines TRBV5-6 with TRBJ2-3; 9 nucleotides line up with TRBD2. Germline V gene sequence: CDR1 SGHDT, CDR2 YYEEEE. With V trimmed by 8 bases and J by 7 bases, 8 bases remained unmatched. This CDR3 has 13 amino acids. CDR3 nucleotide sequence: TGTGCCAGTCAGCGGGGGGCCACGTATACGCAGTATTTT. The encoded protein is CASQRGATYTQYF.

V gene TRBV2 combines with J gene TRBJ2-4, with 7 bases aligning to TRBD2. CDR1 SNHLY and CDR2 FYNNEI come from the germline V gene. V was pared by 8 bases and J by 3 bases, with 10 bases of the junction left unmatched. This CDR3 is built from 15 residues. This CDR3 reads CASRLTSADKNIQYF. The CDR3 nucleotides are TGTGCCAGCCGCCTAACTAGCGCAGACAAAAACATTCAGTACTTC.

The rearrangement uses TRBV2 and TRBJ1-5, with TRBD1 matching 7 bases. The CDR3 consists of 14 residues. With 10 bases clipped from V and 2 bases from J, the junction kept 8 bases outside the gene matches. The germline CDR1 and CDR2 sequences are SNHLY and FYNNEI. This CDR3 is CATGSGTGNQPQHF. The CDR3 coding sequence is TGTGCCACTGGATCCGGGACAGGCAATCAGCCCCAGCATTTT.

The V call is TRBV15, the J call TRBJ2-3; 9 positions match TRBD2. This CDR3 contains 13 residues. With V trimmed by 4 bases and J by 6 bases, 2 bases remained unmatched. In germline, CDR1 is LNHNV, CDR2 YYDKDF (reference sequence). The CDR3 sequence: CATSTTSGDTQYF. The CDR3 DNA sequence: TGTGCCACCAGCACCACTAGCGGGGATACGCAGTATTTT.

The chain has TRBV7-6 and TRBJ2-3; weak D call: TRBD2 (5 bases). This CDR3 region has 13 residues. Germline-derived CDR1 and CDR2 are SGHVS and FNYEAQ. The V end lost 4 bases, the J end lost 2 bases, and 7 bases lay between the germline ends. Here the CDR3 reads CASSWELTDTQYF. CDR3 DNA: TGTGCCAGCAGCTGGGAGCTCACAGATACGCAGTATTTT.

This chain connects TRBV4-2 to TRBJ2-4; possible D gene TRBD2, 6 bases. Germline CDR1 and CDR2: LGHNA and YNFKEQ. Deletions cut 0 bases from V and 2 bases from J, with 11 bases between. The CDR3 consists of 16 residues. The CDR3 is CASSQDSGGTKNIQYF. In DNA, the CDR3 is TGTGCCAGCAGCCAAGATTCAGGCGGGACCAAAAACATTCAGTACTTC.